This T cell receptor beta chain was documented in a study of Graves' ophthalmopathy and Graves' hyperthyroidism. Study findings and constraints: Researchers report that a 13-signature model separated ophthalmopathy from stable hyperthyroidism, posting under 90% sensitivity and roughly 83% specificity. Blood also contained most of the expanded thyroid clonotypes above 0.001 frequency.

Stable hyperthyroid donors showed no ophthalmopathy during 18 months follow-up. The diagnosis combined clinical symptoms, thyroxine, TRAb, thyroid ultrasound and orbital computed tomography scans. The CDR3 consists of 15 residues. Trimming cost V 2 bases and J 6 bases, with 16 bases left between them. CDR1 and CDR2 from the germline V gene are SEHNR and FQNEAQ (reference sequence). Amplifying from RNA transcripts, the study obtained TCR beta CDR3 regions. The first-round RT-PCR employed HTBI primers together with the Qiagen OneStep RT-PCR kit. A multiplex PCR was then performed as the second round. One entry per CDR3 protein results from TCRdb running MiXCR on the multiplex PCR reads. The sample has hundreds of thousands of distinct CDR3 sequences; around a fifth are singletons. This clonotype was counted ten times or more. Its specificity is unknown.

The chain carries TRBV7-9 and TRBJ1-1; maybe TRBD1 (5 bases). The receptor was derived from a woman aged 18-35 years with stable Graves' hyperthyroidism. Sequenced input: peripheral blood. This chain's CDR3 is CASSLSPGSRAEAFF. The CDR3 DNA sequence: TGTGCCAGCAGCTTAAGTCCAGGTTCCAGGGCTGAAGCTTTCTTT.